This is a list of T cell receptor beta chains from one sample in a study of blood T cell repertoires in COVID-19. TCRdb's table, derived via immunoSEQ multiplex PCR, lists solely in-frame clones and lacks some. There are roughly 50,000 clones in the sample; under 90% occur only once, and 2% to 3% lies in the top ten. The specimen sequenced was peripheral blood. The receptors shown here come from a woman aged 80 or older with COVID-19, enrolled during active disease. The CDR3 runs from the conserved cysteine through the conserved F or W. Not every row has a clone size; where given, it reads once, few, many or a size class.

>TRBJ1-1|13|TRBV7-8|-
CASSLAKESEAFF
>TRBJ1-4|14|TRBV7-9|-
CASSREHVDEKLFF
>TRBJ1-2|14|TRBV7-3|-
CASSQNRQGNGYTF
>TRBJ1-4|17|TRBV13|once
CASSLGGFGTGHEKLFF
>TRBJ1-1|16|TRBV7-3|-
CASSFGTGSESAEAFF
>TRBJ1-2|16|TRBV7-9|-
CASSSSAGTALGGYTF
>TRBJ1-5|15|TRBV6-5|-
CASSRQGRGDQPQHF
>TRBJ1-3|17|TRBV4-2|-
CASSHEGQGALGNTIYF
>TRBJ1-2|14|TRBV27|-
CASSFLPRNYGYTF
>TRBJ2-3|12|TRBV29-1|-
CSVSGYTDTQYF
>TRBJ2-3|12|TRBV18|-
CAAGQSTDTQYF
>TRBJ1-2|13|TRBV11-2|-
CASSRTRDYGYTF
>TRBJ1-1|13|TRBV19|-
CASGGSMNTEAFF
>TRBJ2-7|15|TRBV3-1/TRBV3-2|few
CASSLGGRPLKEQYF
>TRBJ1-1|13|TRBV7-8|-
CASSPRGATEAFF
>TRBJ2-7|15|TRBV18|-
CASSPPGQVNYEQYF
>TRBJ1-1|13|TRBV11-2|-
CASSLQGSWEAFF
>TRBJ2-5|16|TRBV2|-
CASSGGQGTRWETQYF
>TRBJ1-4|13|TRBV15|-
CATSRDQGEKLFF